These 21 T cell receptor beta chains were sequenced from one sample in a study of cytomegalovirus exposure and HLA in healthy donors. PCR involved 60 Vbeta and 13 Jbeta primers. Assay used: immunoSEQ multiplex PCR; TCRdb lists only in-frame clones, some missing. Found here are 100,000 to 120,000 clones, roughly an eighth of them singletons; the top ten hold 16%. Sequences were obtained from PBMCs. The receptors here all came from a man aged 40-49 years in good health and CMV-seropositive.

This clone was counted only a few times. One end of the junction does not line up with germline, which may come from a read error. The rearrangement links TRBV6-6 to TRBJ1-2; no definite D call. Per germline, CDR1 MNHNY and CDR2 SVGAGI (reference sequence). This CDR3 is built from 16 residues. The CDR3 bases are TGTGCCAGCAGTTACCAAACCGGGAAGGGAAACTATGGCTACCCCTTC. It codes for CASSYQTGKGNYGYPF.

The CDR3 sequence is CSVADRLDAETQYF. DNA for the CDR3: TGCAGCGTTGCGGACAGGTTGGATGCGGAGACCCAGTACTTC. This rearrangement joins TRBV29-1 to TRBJ2-5; TRBD1 agrees at 7 bases. Looked up from germline, CDR1 is SQVTM and CDR2 is ANQGSEA. The junction had 10 bases not matched to a gene; V was cut back by 4 bases and J by 5 bases. The CDR3 runs 14 residues.

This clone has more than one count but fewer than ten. Here the CDR3 DNA reads TGTGCCAGTAGTAGAGGAACCCTCTCTGGGGCCAACGTCCTGACTTTC. It encodes CASSRGTLSGANVLTF. The V and J genes are TRBV19 and TRBJ2-6; D gene unclear. Looked up from germline, CDR1 is LNHDA and CDR2 is SQIVND (reference sequence). V lost 4 bases to trimming and J lost 0 bases, with 10 bases between them. CDR3 length: 16 amino acids. Using reference TRBV19 and TRBJ2-6 for the parts outside the CDR3, the full variable domain is DGGITQSPKYLFRKEGQNVTLSCEQNLNHDAMYWYRQDPGQGLRLIYYSQIVNDFQKGDIAEGYSVSREKKESFPLTVTSAQKNPTAFYLCASSRGTLSGANVLTFGAGSRLTVL.

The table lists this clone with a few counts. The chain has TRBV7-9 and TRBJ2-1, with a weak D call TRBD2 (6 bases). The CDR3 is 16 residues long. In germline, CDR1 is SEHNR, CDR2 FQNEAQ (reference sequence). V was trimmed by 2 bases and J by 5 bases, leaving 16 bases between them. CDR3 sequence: CASSLRRGGIDNEQFF. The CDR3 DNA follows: TGTGCCAGCAGCTTACGGCGAGGCGGGATAGACAATGAGCAGTTCTTC.

Written as DNA, the CDR3 is TGTGCCAGCAGTTACTCGAGTAGGGGAGGCTACGAGCAGTACTTC. Protein product: CASSYSSRGGYEQYF. The gene calls are TRBV6-5 and TRBJ2-5; D may be TRBD2 (6 bases). The J call is doubtful: the DNA matches TRBJ2-7 better. The germline V gene has CDR1 MNHEY and CDR2 SVGAGI. This CDR3 comprises 15 residues.

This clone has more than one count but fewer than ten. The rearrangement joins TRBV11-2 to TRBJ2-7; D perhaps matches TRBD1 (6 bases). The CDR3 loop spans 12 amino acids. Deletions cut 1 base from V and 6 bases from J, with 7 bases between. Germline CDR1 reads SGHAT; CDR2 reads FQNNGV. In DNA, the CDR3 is TGTGCCAGCAGCTTAGCAGGGGCCGAGCAGTACTTC. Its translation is CASSLAGAEQYF. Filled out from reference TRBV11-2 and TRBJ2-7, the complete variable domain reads EAGVAQSPRYKIIEKRQSVAFWCNPISGHATLYWYQQILGQGPKLLIQFQNNGVVDDSQLPKDRFSAERLKGVDSTLKIQPAKLEDSAVYLCASSLAGAEQYFGPGTRLTVT.

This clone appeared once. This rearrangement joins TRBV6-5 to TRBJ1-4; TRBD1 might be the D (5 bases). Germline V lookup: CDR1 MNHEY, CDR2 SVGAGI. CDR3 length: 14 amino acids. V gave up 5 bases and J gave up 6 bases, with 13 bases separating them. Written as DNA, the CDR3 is TGTGCCAGCAGTGAGCAGGGTCGGGATGAAAAACTGTTTTTT. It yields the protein CASSEQGRDEKLFF.

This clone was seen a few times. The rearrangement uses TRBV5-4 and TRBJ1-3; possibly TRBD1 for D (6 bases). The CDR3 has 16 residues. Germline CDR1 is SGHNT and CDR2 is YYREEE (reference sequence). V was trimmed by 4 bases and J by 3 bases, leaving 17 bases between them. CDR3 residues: CASSLKGGPSGNTIYF. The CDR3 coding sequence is TGTGCCAGCAGCCTGAAAGGGGGACCGAGTGGAAACACCATATATTTT.

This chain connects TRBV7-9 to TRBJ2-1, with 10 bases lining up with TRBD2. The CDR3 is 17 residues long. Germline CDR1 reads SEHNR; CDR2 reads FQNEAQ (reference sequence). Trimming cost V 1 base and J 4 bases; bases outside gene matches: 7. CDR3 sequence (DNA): TGTGCCAGCAGCTTAGGAGGTAGCGGGGGGCTATACAATGAGCAGTTCTTC. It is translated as CASSLGGSGGLYNEQFF.

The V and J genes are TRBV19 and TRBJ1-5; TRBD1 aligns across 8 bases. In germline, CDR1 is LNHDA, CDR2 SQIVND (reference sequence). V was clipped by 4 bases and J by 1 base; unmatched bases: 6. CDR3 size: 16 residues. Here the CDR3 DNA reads TGTGCCAGTAGTAAAACAGGGGGAGGAAGCAATCAGCCCCAGCATTTT. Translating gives CASSKTGGGSNQPQHF.

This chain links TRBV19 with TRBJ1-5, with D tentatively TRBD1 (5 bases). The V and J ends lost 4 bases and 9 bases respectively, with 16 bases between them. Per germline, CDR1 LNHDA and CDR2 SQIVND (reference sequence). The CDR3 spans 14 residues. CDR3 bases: TGTGCCAGTAGTACGACACAGGAGTTCGTGCCCCAGCATTTT. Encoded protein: CASSTTQEFVPQHF.

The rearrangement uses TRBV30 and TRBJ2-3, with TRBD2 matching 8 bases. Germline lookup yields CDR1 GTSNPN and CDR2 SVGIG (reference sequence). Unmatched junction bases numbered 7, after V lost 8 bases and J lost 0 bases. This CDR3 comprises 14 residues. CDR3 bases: TGTGCCGGGGGCGGGGGGCGGAGCACAGATACGCAGTATTTT. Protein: CAGGGGRSTDTQYF.

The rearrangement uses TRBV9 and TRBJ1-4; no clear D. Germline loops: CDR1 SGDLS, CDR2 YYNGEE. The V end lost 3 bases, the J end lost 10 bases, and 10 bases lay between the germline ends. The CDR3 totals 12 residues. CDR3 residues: CASSDYSGKLFF. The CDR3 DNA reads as TGTGCCAGCAGCGACTACAGCGGAAAACTGTTTTTT.

CDR3 residues: CASSLGQGRAEAFF. CDR3 DNA: TGTGCCAGCAGCCTGGGACAGGGAAGAGCTGAAGCTTTCTTT. The chain has TRBV11-2 and TRBJ1-1; the match to TRBD1 covers 9 bases. CDR3 length: 14 residues. Per the germline V gene, CDR1 is SGHAT and CDR2 is FQNNGV. Unmatched junction bases numbered 7, after V lost 5 bases and J lost 6 bases.

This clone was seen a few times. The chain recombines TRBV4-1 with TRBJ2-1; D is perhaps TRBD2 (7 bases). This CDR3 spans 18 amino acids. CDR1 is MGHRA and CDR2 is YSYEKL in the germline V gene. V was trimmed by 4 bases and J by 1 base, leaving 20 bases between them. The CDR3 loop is CASSPLWGRGWSYNEQFF. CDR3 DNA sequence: TGCGCCAGCAGCCCCCTATGGGGGCGGGGGTGGTCCTACAATGAGCAGTTCTTC.

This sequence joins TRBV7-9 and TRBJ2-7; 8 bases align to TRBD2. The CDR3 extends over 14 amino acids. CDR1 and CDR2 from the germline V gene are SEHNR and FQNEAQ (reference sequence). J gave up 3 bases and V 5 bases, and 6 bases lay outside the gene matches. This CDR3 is CASSPTSGSYEQYF. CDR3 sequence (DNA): TGTGCCAGCAGCCCCACGAGCGGGAGCTACGAGCAGTACTTC.

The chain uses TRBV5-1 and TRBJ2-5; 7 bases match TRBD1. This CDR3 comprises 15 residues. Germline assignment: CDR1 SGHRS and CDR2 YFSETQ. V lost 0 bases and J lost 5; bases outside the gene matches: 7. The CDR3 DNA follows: TGCGCCAGCAGCTTGGACAGGGGTTTTGGGGAGACCCAGTACTTC. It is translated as CASSLDRGFGETQYF.

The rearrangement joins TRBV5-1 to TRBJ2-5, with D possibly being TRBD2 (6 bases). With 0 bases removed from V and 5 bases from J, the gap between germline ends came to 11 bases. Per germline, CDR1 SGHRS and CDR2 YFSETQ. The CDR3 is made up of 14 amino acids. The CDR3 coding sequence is TGCGCCAGCAGCTTGGGTCGGGAGATGGAGACCCAGTACTTC. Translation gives CASSLGREMETQYF.

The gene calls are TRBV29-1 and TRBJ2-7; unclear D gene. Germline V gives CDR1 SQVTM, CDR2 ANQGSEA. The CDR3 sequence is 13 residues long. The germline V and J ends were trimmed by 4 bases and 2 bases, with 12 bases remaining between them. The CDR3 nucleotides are TGCAGCGTTGGGTTGGGCTGGACCTACGAGCAGTACTTC. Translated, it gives CSVGLGWTYEQYF.

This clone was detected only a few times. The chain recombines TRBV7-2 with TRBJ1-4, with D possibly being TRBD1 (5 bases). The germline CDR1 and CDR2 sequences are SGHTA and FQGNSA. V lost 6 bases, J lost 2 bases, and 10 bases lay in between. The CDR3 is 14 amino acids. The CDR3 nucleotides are TGTGCCAGCAGTGCAGGGTGGACTAATGAAAAACTGTTTTTT. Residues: CASSAGWTNEKLFF.

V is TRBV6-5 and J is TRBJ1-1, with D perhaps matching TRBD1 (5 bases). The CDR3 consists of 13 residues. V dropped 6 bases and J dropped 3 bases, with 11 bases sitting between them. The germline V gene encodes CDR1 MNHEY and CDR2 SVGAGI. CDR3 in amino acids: CASRGGPHTEAFF. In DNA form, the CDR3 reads TGTGCCAGCAGGGGGGGACCGCACACTGAAGCTTTCTTT.